The 17 T cell receptor beta chains in this list originate from one sample, sequenced in a study of T cell repertoires in cytomegalovirus infection. TCRdb processed the reads anew with MiXCR; each CDR3 protein has one entry. The table records hundreds of thousands of distinct CDR3 sequences, around 24% of them present only once. Material for sequencing was CD8+ T cells from PBMCs. These receptors came from a human donor in good health (CMV status not recorded). Some clones in this sample may be carry-over from other donors' samples.

The chain couples TRBV2 to TRBJ2-5, with a tentative D call TRBD1 (5 bases). The V gene lost 6 bases and the J gene lost 2 bases, with 19 bases spanning the gap. The V gene's germline CDR1 is SNHLY and CDR2 FYNNEI. CDR3 length equals 16 residues. DNA of the CDR3: TGTGCCAGCAGAAAATCCAGGGAATCACGGCAAGAGACCCAGTACTTC. It codes for CASRKSRESRQETQYF.

This clonotype was detected only a few times. V gene TRBV6-6 combines with J gene TRBJ1-1; 8 bases fit TRBD1. The CDR3 sequence is 19 residues long. The V gene's germline CDR1 is MNHNY and CDR2 SVGAGI (reference sequence). V gave up 1 base and J gave up 6 bases; unmatched junction bases: 19. CDR3 loop: CASSYWGSGGKLLWAEAFF. The CDR3, as DNA: TGTGCCAGCAGTTACTGGGGTTCAGGGGGCAAATTGCTATGGGCTGAAGCTTTCTTT.

The chain employs TRBV4-3 and TRBJ2-3; unclear D gene. The V gene's germline CDR1 is LGHNA and CDR2 YSLEER. The CDR3 length is 15 residues. The germline V and J ends were trimmed by 0 bases and 5 bases, with 12 bases remaining between them. The CDR3 reads CASSQDSSWGDTQYF. CDR3 sequence (DNA): TGCGCCAGCAGCCAAGACTCGTCCTGGGGAGATACGCAGTATTTT.

The V and J genes are TRBV6-4 and TRBJ1-1, with unresolved D. The CDR3 spans 13 residues. V lost 6 bases and J 1 base, leaving 9 bases between the germline ends. Germline values: CDR1 MRHNA, CDR2 SNTAGT. CDR3 in DNA: TGTGCCAGCAGCGACGCGGGGAACACTGAAGCTTTCTTT. Residues: CASSDAGNTEAFF.

This clonotype was seen at least ten times. V and J are TRBV7-9 and TRBJ2-7; TRBD1 matches at 9 bases. The J segment lost 3 bases and the V segment lost 6 bases, leaving 9 bases of the junction unmatched. The germline V gene encodes CDR1 SEHNR and CDR2 FQNEAQ (reference sequence). CDR3 length: 15 amino acids. The CDR3 reads CASSPGQGSDYEQYF. Written as DNA, the CDR3 is TGTGCCAGCAGTCCTGGACAGGGGTCCGACTACGAGCAGTACTTC.

The table lists this clonotype with a few counts. The V call is TRBV7-9, the J call TRBJ1-4; D remains unclear. The CDR3 loop spans 16 amino acids. The germline V gene encodes CDR1 SEHNR and CDR2 FQNEAQ (reference sequence). V lost 5 bases and J lost 0, with 13 bases in between. CDR3 protein: CASSPTGGATNEKLFF. The CDR3 region has the DNA TGTGCCAGCAGCCCCACCGGTGGTGCAACTAATGAAAAACTGTTTTTT. Combining the CDR3 with reference TRBV7-9 and TRBJ1-4 gives the whole variable domain DTGVSQNPRHKITKRGQNVTFRCDPISEHNRLYWYRQTLGQGPEFLTYFQNEAQLEKSRLLSDRFSAERPKGSFSTLEIQRTEQGDSAMYLCASSPTGGATNEKLFFGSGTQLSVL.

This chain links TRBV4-1 with TRBJ1-5, with D maybe TRBD1 (6 bases). Per germline, CDR1 MGHRA and CDR2 YSYEKL. The CDR3 covers 15 residues. V was pared by 1 base and J by 6 bases, with 13 bases between. CDR3 nucleotide sequence: TGCGCCAGCAGCCAAGTACAGGGCTCCGGTCAGCCCCAGCATTTT. Residues: CASSQVQGSGQPQHF.

This clonotype was counted ten times or more. V usage is TRBV13 and J usage is TRBJ2-7, with 10 bases lining up with TRBD1. This CDR3 spans 14 amino acids. The trim removed 5 bases at V and 4 bases at J, leaving 5 bases unmatched. Germline CDR1 reads PRHDT; CDR2 reads FYEKMQ (reference sequence). This CDR3 reads CASSQGTGEYEQYF. In nucleotides, the CDR3 is TGTGCCAGCAGCCAAGGGACAGGGGAGTACGAGCAGTACTTC.

Ten or more counts support this clonotype. This chain joins TRBV6-1 and TRBJ2-7; D is undetermined. This CDR3 spans 12 amino acids. Germline V gene lookup returns CDR1 MNHNS and CDR2 SASEGT. V lost 3 bases, J lost 1 base, and 4 bases lay in between. The CDR3 spells CASSDRSYEQYF. The DNA for the CDR3 is TGTGCCAGCAGTGACCGTTCCTACGAGCAGTACTTC.

The chain combines TRBV6-2 or TRBV6-3 with TRBJ1-6; D gene unclear. Trimming pared 7 bases from V and 12 bases from J, leaving 22 bases between. Per germline, CDR1 MNHEY and CDR2 SVGEGT. The CDR3 sequence is 15 residues long. The CDR3 protein is CASMLSRGLDGPLHF. The CDR3 DNA reads TGTGCCAGCATGCTATCCCGAGGACTGGATGGACCCCTCCACTTT.

This clonotype came up a few times. Germline and junction disagree at one end, which may indicate a read error. The chain employs TRBV20-1 and TRBJ1-2; no definite D call. The CDR3 covers 13 residues. CDR1 DFQATT and CDR2 SNEGSKA come from the germline V gene (reference sequence). CDR3 sequence: CSAPVPGGYDYTF. Written as DNA, the CDR3 is TGCAGTGCTCCGGTCCCTGGCGGGTATGACTACACCTTC.

The table lists this clonotype with a few counts. The chain employs TRBV13 and TRBJ2-5; D tentatively reads TRBD1 or TRBD2 (5 bases each). The V gene's germline CDR1 is PRHDT and CDR2 FYEKMQ (reference sequence). The CDR3 covers 15 residues. V was clipped by 2 bases and J by 5 bases, with 15 bases between them. DNA of the CDR3: TGTGCCAGCAGCTTAAGGGACCTTCTGGGGGAGACCCAGTACTTC. Translating it yields CASSLRDLLGETQYF.

In DNA form, the CDR3 reads TGTGCCAGCAGTTTTTACAGTCAATCCTACGAGCAGTACGTC. It specifies CASSFYSQSYEQYV. The V call is TRBV27, the J call TRBJ2-7; D is ambiguous. CDR3 size: 14 residues. Germline V gene sequence: CDR1 MNHEY, CDR2 SMNVEV (reference sequence). The ends were cut back, 3 bases at V and 1 base at J, with 10 bases in the middle.

This chain connects TRBV27 to TRBJ1-1; TRBD1 is a possible D gene (5 bases). Germline V gene sequence: CDR1 MNHEY, CDR2 SMNVEV (reference sequence). V was pared by 6 bases and J by 2 bases, with 7 bases between. The CDR3 totals 12 residues. The DNA of the CDR3 is TGTGCCAGCAGCAGGGAAAACACTGAAGCTTTCTTT. The encoded protein is CASSRENTEAFF.

The V gene is TRBV20-1, the J gene TRBJ1-2, with D tentatively TRBD1 (5 bases). This CDR3 is 14 amino acids long. Trimming removed 5 bases from V and 5 bases from J, with 18 bases in between. CDR1 is DFQATT and CDR2 is SNEGSKA in the germline V gene (reference sequence). The CDR3, as DNA: TGCAGTGCTCATTCCGGACAAGCAATATATGGCTACACCTTC. This sequence encodes CSAHSGQAIYGYTF.

The chain couples TRBV6-5 to TRBJ1-1; maybe TRBD1 (5 bases). This CDR3 is built from 21 residues. V shed 0 bases and J shed 3 bases, with 29 bases lying between them. Germline loops: CDR1 MNHEY, CDR2 SVGAGI. This CDR3 is CASSYSNGVFRTPGFDTEAFF. The CDR3 DNA follows: TGTGCCAGCAGTTACTCGAATGGAGTTTTTAGGACACCTGGGTTTGACACTGAAGCTTTCTTT.

The sample holds a few counts of this clonotype. The chain is built from TRBV4-1 and TRBJ2-1; no clear D. The CDR3 loop spans 15 amino acids. Germline CDR1 and CDR2: MGHRA and YSYEKL. Trimming stripped 5 bases from V and 10 bases from J, with 21 bases between. The CDR3 reads CASSVWTMVDEEQFF. CDR3 DNA sequence: TGCGCCAGCAGCGTTTGGACCATGGTCGATGAGGAGCAGTTCTTC.